This TCR beta chain was sequenced in a study of OX40 agonist ivuxolimab in advanced cancers. Study information: Dose-escalation cases comprised hepatocellular carcinoma, melanoma, renal cell or head and neck cancer.

As regards this clone: The antigen remains undetermined.

Notes on the study in general: Circulating CD4+ and CD8+ T cells showed clonal expansion by week 6 at 0.1 to 3.0 mg/kg.

Collection of blood occurred at baseline, at cycle 4 day 1, and at cycle 7 day 1. TCRdb's table, derived via immunoSEQ multiplex PCR, lists solely in-frame clones and lacks some. The top ten clones hold around 0.95% of a sample with some 74,000 clones, approximately 87% of them seen once. The TCR originated in an adult with an advanced solid tumor such as melanoma, head and neck, liver or kidney cancer. Material: CD4+ or CD8+ T cells sorted from blood, obtained in a trial of the OX40 agonist ivuxolimab.

The CDR3 coding sequence is TGCAGCGTGACTAGACGGGGCACAGATACGCAGTATTTT. Translating gives CSVTRRGTDTQYF. This chain links TRBV29-1 with TRBJ2-3; possibly TRBD2 for D (6 bases). The CDR3 is made up of 13 amino acids. Trimming took 6 bases from V and 1 from J, leaving 11 bases between them. Germline V gene data show CDR1 as SQVTM and CDR2 as ANQGSEA.